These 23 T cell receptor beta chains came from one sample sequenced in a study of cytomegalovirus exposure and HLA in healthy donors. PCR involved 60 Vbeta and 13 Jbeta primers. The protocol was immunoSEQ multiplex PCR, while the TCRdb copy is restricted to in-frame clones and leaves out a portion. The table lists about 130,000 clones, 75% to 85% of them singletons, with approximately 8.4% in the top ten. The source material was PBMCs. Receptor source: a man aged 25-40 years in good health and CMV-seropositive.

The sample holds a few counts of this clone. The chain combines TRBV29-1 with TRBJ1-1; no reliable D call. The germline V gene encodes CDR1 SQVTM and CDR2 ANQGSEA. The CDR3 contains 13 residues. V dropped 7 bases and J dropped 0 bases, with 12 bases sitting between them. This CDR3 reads CSARRDVNTEAFF. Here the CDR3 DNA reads TGCAGCGCCAGGAGGGATGTGAACACTGAAGCTTTCTTT.

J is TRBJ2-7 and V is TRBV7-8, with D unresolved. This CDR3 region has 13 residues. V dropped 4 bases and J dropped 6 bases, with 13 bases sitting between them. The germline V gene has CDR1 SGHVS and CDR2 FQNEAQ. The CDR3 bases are TGTGCCAGCAGCTCCATCGCAACGAGCGAGCAGTACTTC. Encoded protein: CASSSIATSEQYF.

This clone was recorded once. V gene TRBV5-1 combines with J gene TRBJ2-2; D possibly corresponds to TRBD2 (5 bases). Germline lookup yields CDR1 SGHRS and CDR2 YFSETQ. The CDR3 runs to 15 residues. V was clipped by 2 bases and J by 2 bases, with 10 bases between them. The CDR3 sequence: CASSFGLLNTGELFF. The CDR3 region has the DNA TGCGCCAGCAGCTTTGGACTCTTAAACACCGGGGAGCTGTTTTTT.

CDR3 nucleotide sequence: TGTGCCAGCAGCTTACTCCAGCGGAACACCGGGGAGCTGTTTTTT. The encoded protein is CASSLLQRNTGELFF. The chain links TRBV5-6 to TRBJ2-2; unclear D gene. Germline V CDR1 and CDR2: SGHDT, YYEEEE. With 2 bases removed from V and 1 base from J, the gap between germline ends came to 9 bases. There are 15 residues in the CDR3.

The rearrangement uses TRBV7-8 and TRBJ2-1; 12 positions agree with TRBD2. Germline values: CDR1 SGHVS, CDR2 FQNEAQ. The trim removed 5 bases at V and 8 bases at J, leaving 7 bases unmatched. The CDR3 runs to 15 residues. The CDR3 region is CASSLTSGGTHEQFF. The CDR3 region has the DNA TGTGCCAGCAGCCTAACTAGCGGGGGGACACATGAGCAGTTCTTC.

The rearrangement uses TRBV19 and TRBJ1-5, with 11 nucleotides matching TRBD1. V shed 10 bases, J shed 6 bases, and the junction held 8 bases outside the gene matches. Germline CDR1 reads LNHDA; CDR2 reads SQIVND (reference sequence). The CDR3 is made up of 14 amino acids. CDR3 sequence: CATTGTGGFQPQHF. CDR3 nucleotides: TGTGCCACTACGGGGACAGGGGGATTTCAGCCCCAGCATTTT.

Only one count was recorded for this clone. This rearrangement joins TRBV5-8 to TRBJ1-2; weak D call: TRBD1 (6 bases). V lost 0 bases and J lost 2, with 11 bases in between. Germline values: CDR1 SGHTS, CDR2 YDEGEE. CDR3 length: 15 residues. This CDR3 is CASSLAPGENYGYTF. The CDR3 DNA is TGTGCCAGCAGCTTGGCCCCAGGGGAGAACTATGGCTACACCTTC.

CDR3 nucleotides: TGTGCCAGCAGTTTCACCAGGATTGAAAAAGAGACCCAGTACTTC. Protein product: CASSFTRIEKETQYF. The chain couples TRBV28 to TRBJ2-5; D uncertain. V was shortened by 3 bases and J by 3 bases, with 14 bases between the two germline ends. Germline CDR1 reads MDHEN; CDR2 reads SYDVKM. CDR3 size: 15 residues. Supplemented by reference TRBV28 and TRBJ2-5, the full variable domain reads DVKVTQSSRYLVKRTGEKVFLECVQDMDHENMFWYRQDPGLGLRLIYFSYDVKMKEKGDIPEGYSVSREKKERFSLILESASTNQTSMYLCASSFTRIEKETQYFGPGTRLLVL.

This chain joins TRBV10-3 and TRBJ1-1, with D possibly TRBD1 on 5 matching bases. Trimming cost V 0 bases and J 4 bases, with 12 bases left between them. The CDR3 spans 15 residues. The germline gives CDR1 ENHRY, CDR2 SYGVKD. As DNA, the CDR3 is TGTGCCATCAGTGAGTCCATTCCAGGGCTCACTGAAGCTTTCTTT. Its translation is CAISESIPGLTEAFF.

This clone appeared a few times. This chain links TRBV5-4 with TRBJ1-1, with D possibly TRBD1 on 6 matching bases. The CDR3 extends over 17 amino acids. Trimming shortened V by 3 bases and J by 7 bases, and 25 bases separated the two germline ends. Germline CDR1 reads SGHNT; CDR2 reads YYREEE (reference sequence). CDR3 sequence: CASSSVRRGGTIGEAFF. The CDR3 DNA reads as TGTGCCAGCAGCTCGGTTCGCAGGGGAGGGACTATAGGTGAAGCTTTCTTT.

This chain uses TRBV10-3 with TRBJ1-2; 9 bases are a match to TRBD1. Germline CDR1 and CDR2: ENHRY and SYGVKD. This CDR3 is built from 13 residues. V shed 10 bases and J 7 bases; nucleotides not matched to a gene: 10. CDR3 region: CATEGQGDGGYTF. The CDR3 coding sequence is TGTGCCACGGAGGGACAGGGAGACGGTGGCTACACCTTC.

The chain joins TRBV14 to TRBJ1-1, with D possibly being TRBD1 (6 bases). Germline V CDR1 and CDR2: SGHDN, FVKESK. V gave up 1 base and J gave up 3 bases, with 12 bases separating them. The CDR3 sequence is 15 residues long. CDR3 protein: CASSQVWTEDTEAFF. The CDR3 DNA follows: TGTGCCAGCAGCCAAGTGTGGACAGAGGACACTGAAGCTTTCTTT. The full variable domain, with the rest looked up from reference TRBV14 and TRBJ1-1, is EAGVTQFPSHSVIEKGQTVTLRCDPISGHDNLYWYRRVMGKEIKFLLHFVKESKQDESGMPNNRFLAERTGGTYSTLKVQPAELEDSGVYFCASSQVWTEDTEAFFGQGTRLTVV.

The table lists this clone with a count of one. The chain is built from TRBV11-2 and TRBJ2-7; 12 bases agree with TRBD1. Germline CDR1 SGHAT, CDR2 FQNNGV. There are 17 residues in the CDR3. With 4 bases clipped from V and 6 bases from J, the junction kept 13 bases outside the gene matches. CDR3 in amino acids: CASSSGDRGLLLGEQYF. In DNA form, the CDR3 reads TGTGCCAGCAGCTCGGGGGACAGGGGGCTTTTGCTGGGCGAGCAGTACTTC.

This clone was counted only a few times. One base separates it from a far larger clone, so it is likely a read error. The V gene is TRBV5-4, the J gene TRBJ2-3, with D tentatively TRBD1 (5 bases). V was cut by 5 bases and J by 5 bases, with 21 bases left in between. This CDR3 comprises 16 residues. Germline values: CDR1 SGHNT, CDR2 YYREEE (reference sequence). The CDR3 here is CASSGYAGAGRDTQYF. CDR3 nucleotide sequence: TGTGCCAGCAGTGGTTATGCTGGGGCAGGACGAGATACGCAGTATTTT.

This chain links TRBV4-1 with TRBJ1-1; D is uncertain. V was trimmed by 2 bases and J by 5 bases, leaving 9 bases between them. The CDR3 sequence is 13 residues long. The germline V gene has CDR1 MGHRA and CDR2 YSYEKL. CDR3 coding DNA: TGCGCCAGCAGCCAAACCCGACAAACTGAAGCTTTCTTT. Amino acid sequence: CASSQTRQTEAFF.

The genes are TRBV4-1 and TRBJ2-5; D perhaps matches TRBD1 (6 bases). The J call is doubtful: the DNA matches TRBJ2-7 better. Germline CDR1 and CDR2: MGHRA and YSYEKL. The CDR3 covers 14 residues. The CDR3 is CASSQDRGADEQYF. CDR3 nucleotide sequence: TGCGCCAGCAGCCAAGACAGGGGTGCCGACGAGCAGTACTTC.

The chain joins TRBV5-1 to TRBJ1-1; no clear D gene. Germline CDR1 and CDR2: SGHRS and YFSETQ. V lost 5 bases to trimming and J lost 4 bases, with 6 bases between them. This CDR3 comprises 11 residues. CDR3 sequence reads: CASRESTEAFF. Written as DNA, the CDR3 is TGCGCCAGCAGGGAGAGCACTGAAGCTTTCTTT.

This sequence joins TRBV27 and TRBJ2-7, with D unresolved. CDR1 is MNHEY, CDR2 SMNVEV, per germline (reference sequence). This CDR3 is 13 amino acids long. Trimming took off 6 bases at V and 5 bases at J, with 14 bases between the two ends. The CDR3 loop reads CASRTFGSDEQYF. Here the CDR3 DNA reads TGTGCCAGCAGAACTTTCGGTTCTGACGAGCAGTACTTC.

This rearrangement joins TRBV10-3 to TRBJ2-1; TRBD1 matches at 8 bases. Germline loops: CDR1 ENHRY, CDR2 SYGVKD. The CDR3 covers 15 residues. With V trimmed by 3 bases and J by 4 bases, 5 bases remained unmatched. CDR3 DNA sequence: TGTGCCATCAGTGATCGGCAGGGGGCTTACAATGAGCAGTTCTTC. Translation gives CAISDRQGAYNEQFF.

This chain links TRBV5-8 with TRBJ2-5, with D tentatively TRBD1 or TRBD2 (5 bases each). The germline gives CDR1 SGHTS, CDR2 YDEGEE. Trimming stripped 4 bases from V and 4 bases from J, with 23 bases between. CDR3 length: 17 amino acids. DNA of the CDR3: TGTGCCAGCAGCCTGGGGCATAGCCTATCTGAGGGAGAGACCCAGTACTTC. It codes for CASSLGHSLSEGETQYF.

The CDR3 here is CASSSGGASFYNEQFF. The CDR3 region has the DNA TGTGCCAGCAGTTCCGGGGGGGCCTCTTTTTACAATGAGCAGTTCTTC. The chain has TRBV27 and TRBJ2-1; TRBD2 aligns across 8 bases. From germline, CDR1 is MNHEY and CDR2 SMNVEV (reference sequence). The trim removed 4 bases at V and 4 bases at J, leaving 9 bases unmatched. This CDR3 has 16 amino acids.

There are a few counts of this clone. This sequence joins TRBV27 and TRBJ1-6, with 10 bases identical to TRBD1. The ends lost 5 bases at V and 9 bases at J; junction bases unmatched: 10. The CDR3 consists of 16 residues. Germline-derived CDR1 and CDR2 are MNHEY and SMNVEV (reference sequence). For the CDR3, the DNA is TGTGCCAGCAGTCCTGGCCCAGGGACAGGGGTTTCACCCCTCCACTTT. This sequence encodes CASSPGPGTGVSPLHF.

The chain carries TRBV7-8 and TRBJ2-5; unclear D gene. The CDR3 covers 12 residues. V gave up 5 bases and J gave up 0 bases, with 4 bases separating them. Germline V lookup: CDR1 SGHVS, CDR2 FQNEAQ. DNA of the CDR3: TGTGCCAGCAGCCGGTACCAAGAGACCCAGTACTTC. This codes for CASSRYQETQYF.